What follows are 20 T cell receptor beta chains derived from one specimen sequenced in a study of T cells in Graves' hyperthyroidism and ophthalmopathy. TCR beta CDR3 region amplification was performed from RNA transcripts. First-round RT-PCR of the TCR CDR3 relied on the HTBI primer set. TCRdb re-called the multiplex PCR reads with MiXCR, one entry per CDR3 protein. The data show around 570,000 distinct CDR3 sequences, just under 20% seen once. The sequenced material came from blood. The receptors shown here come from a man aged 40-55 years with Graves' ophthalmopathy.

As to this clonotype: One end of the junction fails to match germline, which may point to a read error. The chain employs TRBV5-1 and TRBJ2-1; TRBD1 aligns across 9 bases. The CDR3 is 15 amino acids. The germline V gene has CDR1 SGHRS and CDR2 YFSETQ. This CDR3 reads CAGSPAQGAYNEQFF. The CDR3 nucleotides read TGCGCCGGCAGCCCGGCACAGGGGGCTTACAATGAGCAGTTCTTC. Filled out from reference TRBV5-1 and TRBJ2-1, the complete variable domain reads KAGVTQTPRYLIKTRGQQVTLSCSPISGHRSVSWYQQTPGQGLQFLFEYFSETQRNKGNFPGRFSGRQFSNSRSEMNVSTLELGDSALYLCAGSPAQGAYNEQFFGPGTRLTVL.

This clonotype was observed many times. CDR3 amino acids: CASSQGRGGTQYF. In nucleotides, the CDR3 is TGTGCCAGCAGCCAAGGCCGAGGGGGTACGCAGTATTTT. The chain is built from TRBV3-1 and TRBJ2-3; the D gene is possibly TRBD1 (6 bases). The CDR3 is made up of 13 amino acids. The V gene lost 1 base and the J gene lost 8 bases, with 10 bases spanning the gap. Germline V gives CDR1 LGHDT, CDR2 YNNKEL (reference sequence).

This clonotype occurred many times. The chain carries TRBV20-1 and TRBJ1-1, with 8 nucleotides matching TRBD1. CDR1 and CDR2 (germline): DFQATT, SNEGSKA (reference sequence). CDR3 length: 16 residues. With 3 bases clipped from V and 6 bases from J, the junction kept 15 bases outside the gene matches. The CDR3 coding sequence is TGCAGTGCTAGTCCGACAGGGGTGAGGGTTGATTCTGAAGCTTTCTTT. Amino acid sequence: CSASPTGVRVDSEAFF.

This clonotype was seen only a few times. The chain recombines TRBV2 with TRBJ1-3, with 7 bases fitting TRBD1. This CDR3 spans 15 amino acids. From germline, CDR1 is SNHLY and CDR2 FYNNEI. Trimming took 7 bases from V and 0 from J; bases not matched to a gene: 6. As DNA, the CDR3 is TGTGCCAGCAACCTAGACAGGGACTCTGGAAACACCATATATTTT. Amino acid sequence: CASNLDRDSGNTIYF.

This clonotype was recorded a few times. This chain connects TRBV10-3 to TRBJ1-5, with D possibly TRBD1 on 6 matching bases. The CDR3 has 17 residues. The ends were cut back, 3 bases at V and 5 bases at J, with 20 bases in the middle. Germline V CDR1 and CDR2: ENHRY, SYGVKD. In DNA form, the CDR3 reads TGTGCCATCAGTGACGTGGCAGGAGGGGGGAACTATCAGCCCCAGCATTTT. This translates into CAISDVAGGGNYQPQHF.

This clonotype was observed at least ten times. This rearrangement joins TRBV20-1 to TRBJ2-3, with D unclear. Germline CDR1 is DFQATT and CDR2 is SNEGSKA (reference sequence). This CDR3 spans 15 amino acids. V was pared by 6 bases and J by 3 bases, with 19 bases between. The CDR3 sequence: CSARRKVGTTDTQYF. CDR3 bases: TGCAGTGCCCGCCGAAAAGTGGGAACGACAGATACGCAGTATTTT.

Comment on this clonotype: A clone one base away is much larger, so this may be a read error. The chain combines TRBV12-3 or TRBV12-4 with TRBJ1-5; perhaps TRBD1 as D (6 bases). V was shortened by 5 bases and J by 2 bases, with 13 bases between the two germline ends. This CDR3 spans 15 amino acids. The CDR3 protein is CASSERGQGNQPQHF. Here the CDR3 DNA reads TGTGCCAGCAGTGAACGGGGGCAGGGCAATCAGCCCCAGCATTTT.

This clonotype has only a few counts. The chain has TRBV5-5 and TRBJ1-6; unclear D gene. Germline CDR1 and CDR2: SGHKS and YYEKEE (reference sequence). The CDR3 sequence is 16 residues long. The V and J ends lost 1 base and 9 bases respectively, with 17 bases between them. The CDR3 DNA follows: TGTGCCAGCAGCTTGTTTTCTCGGGATTCGGCTTCACCCCTCCACTTT. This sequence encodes CASSLFSRDSASPLHF.

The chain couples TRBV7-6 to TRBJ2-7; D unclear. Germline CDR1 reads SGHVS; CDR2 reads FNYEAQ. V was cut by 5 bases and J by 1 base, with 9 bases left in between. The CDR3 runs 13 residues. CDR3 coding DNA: TGTGCCAGCAGCCCGCAATGGTCCTACGAGCAGTACTTC. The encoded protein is CASSPQWSYEQYF.

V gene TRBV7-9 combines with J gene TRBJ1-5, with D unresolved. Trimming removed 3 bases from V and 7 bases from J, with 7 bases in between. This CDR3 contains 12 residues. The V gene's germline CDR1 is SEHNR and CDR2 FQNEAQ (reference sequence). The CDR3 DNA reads TGTGCCAGCAGCTTGGGTCCGCAGCCCCAGCATTTT. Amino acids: CASSLGPQPQHF.

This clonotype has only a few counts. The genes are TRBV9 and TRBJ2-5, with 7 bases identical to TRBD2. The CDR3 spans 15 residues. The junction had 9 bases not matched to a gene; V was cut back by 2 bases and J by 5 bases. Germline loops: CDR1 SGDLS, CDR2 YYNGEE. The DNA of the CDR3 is TGTGCCAGCAGCGTCTTCGCGGGAGTGCAGGAGACCCAGTACTTC. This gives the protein CASSVFAGVQETQYF. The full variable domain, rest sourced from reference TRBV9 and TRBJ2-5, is DSGVTQTPKHLITATGQRVTLRCSPRSGDLSVYWYQQSLDQGLQFLIQYYNGEERAKGNILERFSAQQFPDLHSELNLSSLELGDSALYFCASSVFAGVQETQYFGPGTRLLVL.

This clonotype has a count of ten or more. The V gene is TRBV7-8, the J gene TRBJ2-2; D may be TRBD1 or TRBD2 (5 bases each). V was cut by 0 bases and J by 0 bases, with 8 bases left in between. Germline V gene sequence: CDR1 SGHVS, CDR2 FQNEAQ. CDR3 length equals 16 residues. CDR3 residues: CASSLAGTPNTGELFF. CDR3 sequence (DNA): TGTGCCAGCAGCTTAGCCGGGACCCCGAACACCGGGGAGCTGTTTTTT.

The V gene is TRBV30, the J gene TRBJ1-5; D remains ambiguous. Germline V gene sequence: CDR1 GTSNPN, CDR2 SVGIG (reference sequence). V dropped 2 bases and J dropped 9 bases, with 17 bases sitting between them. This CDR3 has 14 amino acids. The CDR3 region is CAWSSAAAAGPQHF. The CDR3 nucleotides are TGTGCCTGGAGTAGCGCAGCAGCGGCGGGGCCCCAGCATTTT.

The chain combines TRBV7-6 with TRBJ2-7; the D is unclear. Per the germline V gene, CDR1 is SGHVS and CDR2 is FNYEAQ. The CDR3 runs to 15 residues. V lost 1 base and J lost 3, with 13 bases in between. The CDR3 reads CASSLGAGRFYEQYF. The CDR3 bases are TGTGCCAGCAGCTTAGGGGCAGGCCGCTTCTACGAGCAGTACTTC. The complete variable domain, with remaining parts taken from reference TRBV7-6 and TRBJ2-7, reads GAGVSQSPRYKVTKRGQDVALRCDPISGHVSLYWYRQALGQGPEFLTYFNYEAQQDKSGLPNDRFSAERPEGSISTLTIQRTEQRDSAMYRCASSLGAGRFYEQYFGPGTRLTVT.

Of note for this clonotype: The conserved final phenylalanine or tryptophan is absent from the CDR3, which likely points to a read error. CDR3 nucleotide sequence: TGTGCCTTTGACATTTACCCGGCTGGCTACACCCTC. This codes for CAFDIYPAGYTL. The chain combines TRBV30 with TRBJ1-2; D call uncertain. The CDR3 has 12 amino acids. Germline CDR1 and CDR2: GTSNPN and SVGIG (reference sequence). The V end was cut by 7 bases, the J end by 7 bases, with 16 bases between.

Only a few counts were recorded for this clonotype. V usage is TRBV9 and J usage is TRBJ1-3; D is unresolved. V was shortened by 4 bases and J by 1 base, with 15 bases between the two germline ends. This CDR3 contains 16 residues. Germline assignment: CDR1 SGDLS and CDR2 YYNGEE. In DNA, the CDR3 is TGTGCCAGCAGCCCAGGCCCAGGCCAATCTGGAAACACCATATATTTT. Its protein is CASSPGPGQSGNTIYF. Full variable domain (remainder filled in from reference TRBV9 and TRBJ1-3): DSGVTQTPKHLITATGQRVTLRCSPRSGDLSVYWYQQSLDQGLQFLIQYYNGEERAKGNILERFSAQQFPDLHSELNLSSLELGDSALYFCASSPGPGQSGNTIYFGEGSWLTVV.

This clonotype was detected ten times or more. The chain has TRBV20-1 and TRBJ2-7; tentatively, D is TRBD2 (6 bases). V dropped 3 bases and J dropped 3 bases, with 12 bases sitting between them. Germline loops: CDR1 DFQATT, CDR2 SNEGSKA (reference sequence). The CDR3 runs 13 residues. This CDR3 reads CSASAGNFYEQYF. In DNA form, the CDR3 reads TGCAGTGCTAGCGCGGGGAATTTCTACGAGCAGTACTTC.

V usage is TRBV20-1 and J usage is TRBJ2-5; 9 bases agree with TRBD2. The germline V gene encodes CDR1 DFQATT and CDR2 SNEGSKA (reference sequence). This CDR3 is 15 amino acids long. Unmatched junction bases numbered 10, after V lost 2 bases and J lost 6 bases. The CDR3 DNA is TGCAGTGCTAGAACCACCGGGACTAGCAGTCAGACCCAGTACTTC. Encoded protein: CSARTTGTSSQTQYF.

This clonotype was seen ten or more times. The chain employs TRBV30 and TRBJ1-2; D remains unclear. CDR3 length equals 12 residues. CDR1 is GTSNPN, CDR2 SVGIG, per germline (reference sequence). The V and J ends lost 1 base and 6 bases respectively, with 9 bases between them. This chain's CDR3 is CAWSGVWNGYTF. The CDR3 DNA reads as TGTGCCTGGAGTGGAGTGTGGAATGGCTACACCTTC.

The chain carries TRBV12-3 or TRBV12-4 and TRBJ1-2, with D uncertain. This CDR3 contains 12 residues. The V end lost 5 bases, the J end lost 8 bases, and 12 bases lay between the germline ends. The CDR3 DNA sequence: TGTGCCAGCAGTCCTGACCTGGAGGGCTACACCTTC. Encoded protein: CASSPDLEGYTF.